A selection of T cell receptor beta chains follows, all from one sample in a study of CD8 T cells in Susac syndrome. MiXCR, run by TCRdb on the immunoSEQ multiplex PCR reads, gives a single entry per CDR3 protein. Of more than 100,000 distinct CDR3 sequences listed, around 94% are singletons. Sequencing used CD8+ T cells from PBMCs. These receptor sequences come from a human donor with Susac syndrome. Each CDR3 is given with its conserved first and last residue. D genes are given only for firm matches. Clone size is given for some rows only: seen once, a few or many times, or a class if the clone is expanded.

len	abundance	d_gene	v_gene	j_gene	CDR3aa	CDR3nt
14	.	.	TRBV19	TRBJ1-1	CASRPGNMNTEAFF	TGTGCCAGTAGACCGGGGAACATGAACACTGAAGCTTTCTTT
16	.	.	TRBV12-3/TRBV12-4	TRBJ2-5	CASSLPRVNGGETQYF	TGTGCCAGCAGTCTCCCCCGGGTCAACGGGGGTGAGACCCAGTACTTC
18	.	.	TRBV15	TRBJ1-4	CATSHTSGDQWGYEKLFF	TGTGCCACCAGCCACACCTCCGGGGACCAGTGGGGCTATGAAAAACTGTTTTTT
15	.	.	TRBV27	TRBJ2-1	CASSFGQGGYNEQFF	TGTGCCAGCAGTTTCGGCCAGGGGGGATACAATGAGCAGTTCTTC
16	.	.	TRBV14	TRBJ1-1	CASSQEFGLAHTEAFF	TGTGCCAGCAGCCAAGAGTTTGGGCTCGCACACACTGAAGCTTTCTTT
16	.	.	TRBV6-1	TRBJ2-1	CASSPDYLSSYNEQFF	TGTGCCAGCAGTCCGGACTACCTGAGCTCCTACAATGAGCAGTTCTTC
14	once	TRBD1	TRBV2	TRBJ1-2	CASIDPGQGSGYTF	TGTGCCAGCATCGATCCGGGACAGGGATCTGGCTACACCTTC
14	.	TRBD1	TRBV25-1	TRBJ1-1	CASSEIQGDTEAFF	TGTGCCAGCAGTGAGATACAGGGGGACACTGAAGCTTTCTTT
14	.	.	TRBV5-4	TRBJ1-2	CASVLRGEHDGYTF	TGTGCCAGCGTCTTACGGGGCGAGCATGATGGCTACACCTTC
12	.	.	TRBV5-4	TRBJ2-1	CASSLGAFEQFF	TGTGCCAGCAGCTTGGGGGCGTTTGAGCAGTTCTTC
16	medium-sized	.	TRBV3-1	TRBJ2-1	CASSQEGSTFDNEQFF	TGTGCCAGCAGCCAAGAGGGGTCGACTTTCGACAATGAGCAGTTCTTC
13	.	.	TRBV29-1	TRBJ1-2	CSVEKTGPYGYTF	TGCAGCGTTGAGAAGACAGGCCCCTATGGCTACACCTTC
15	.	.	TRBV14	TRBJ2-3	CASSQSSLRADTQYF	TGTGCCAGCAGCCAATCATCCCTTAGGGCAGATACGCAGTATTTT
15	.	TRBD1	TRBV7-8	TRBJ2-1	CASSPGTGPHNEQFF	TGTGCCAGCAGCCCCGGGACAGGCCCCCACAATGAGCAGTTCTTC
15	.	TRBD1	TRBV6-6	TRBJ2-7	CASSPWDRRSYEQYF	TGTGCCAGCAGTCCCTGGGACAGGCGCTCCTACGAGCAGTACTTC
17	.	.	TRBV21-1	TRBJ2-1	CASSSRTVAGIYNEQFF	TGTGCCAGCAGCTCCCGAACGGTAGCGGGGATTTACAATGAGCAGTTCTTC
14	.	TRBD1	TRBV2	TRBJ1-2	CASWTGPSNYGYTF	TGTGCCAGCTGGACAGGGCCCTCTAACTATGGCTACACCTTC
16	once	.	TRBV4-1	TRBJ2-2	CASSQVSSQSAGELFF	TGCGCCAGCAGCCAAGTTTCCAGCCAGTCGGCCGGGGAGCTGTTTTTT